The 24 T cell receptor beta chains listed next were all sequenced from one sample in a study of early T cells in non-severe SARS-CoV-2 infection. Using its own MiXCR run on the 5' RACE reads, TCRdb lists one record per CDR3 protein. The data contain 85,000 to 90,000 distinct CDR3 sequences, 13% to 15% of them singletons. Input material: whole blood. These receptors originate from an adult who was a healthcare worker with PCR-confirmed SARS-CoV-2 infection or an uninfected control (not recorded which).

This clonotype was seen repeatedly, ten times or more. The chain couples TRBV25-1 to TRBJ2-5; 9 bases line up with TRBD2. V lost 2 bases, J lost 4 bases, and 8 bases stayed unmatched. Germline V gene lookup returns CDR1 MGHDK and CDR2 SYGVNS. The CDR3 runs to 16 residues. The CDR3 sequence is CASSEVGGRALETQYF. CDR3 DNA sequence: TGTGCCAGCAGTGAAGTAGGCGGGAGGGCCCTAGAGACCCAGTACTTC.

This chain uses TRBV18 with TRBJ2-3; 7 bases are a match to TRBD2. The CDR3 is made up of 17 amino acids. V dropped 6 bases and J dropped 4; count of bases not matched to a gene: 16. Per germline, CDR1 KGHSH and CDR2 LQKENI. The CDR3 sequence: CASSPRRSGIDSDTQYF. CDR3 in DNA: TGTGCCAGCTCCCCAAGACGAAGCGGGATCGACTCAGATACGCAGTATTTT.

The rearrangement joins TRBV6-1 to TRBJ2-7; D is uncertain. Per the germline V gene, CDR1 is MNHNS and CDR2 is SASEGT. V shed 0 bases and J shed 5 bases, with 11 bases lying between them. The CDR3 length is 14 residues. The CDR3 is CASSEATGPHEQYF. The CDR3, as DNA: TGTGCCAGCAGTGAAGCAACCGGGCCCCACGAGCAGTACTTC.

This chain links TRBV7-8 with TRBJ1-4, with 8 bases aligning to TRBD1. The CDR3 is made up of 14 amino acids. From germline, CDR1 is SGHVS and CDR2 FQNEAQ. V was clipped by 5 bases and J by 8 bases; unmatched bases: 7. The CDR3 DNA reads as TGTGCCAGCAGCATAACCGGGACAGGCGAAAAACTGTTTTTT. As protein: CASSITGTGEKLFF.

This clonotype was found many times. The J gene is TRBJ2-1, the V gene TRBV5-6; TRBD2 is a possible D gene (6 bases). V was pared by 2 bases and J by 9 bases, with 12 bases between. The germline CDR1 and CDR2 sequences are SGHDT and YYEEEE. The CDR3 spans 13 residues. The DNA of the CDR3 is TGTGCCAGCAGCTTAGGGGAAGCGGGTGAGCAGTTCTTC. Residues: CASSLGEAGEQFF.

This clonotype has more than one count but fewer than ten. The rearrangement uses TRBV6-2 or TRBV6-3 and TRBJ2-1, with D possibly called TRBD1 or TRBD2 (5 bases each). Trimming took off 6 bases at V and 0 bases at J, with 9 bases between the two ends. This CDR3 is built from 14 residues. The V gene's germline CDR1 is MNHEY and CDR2 SVGEGT. The CDR3 region is CASRWGSSYNEQFF. The CDR3 nucleotides are TGTGCCAGCAGATGGGGGAGCTCCTACAATGAGCAGTTCTTC.

This clonotype occurred a few times. V is TRBV30 and J is TRBJ2-2; 11 bases align to TRBD2. The CDR3 is 16 residues long. With V trimmed by 0 bases and J by 1 base, 1 base remained unmatched. Germline V gene lookup returns CDR1 GTSNPN and CDR2 SVGIG (reference sequence). The CDR3 DNA is TGTGCCTGGAGTGTTAGCGGGAGGGGGAACACCGGGGAGCTGTTTTTT. Protein product: CAWSVSGRGNTGELFF.

A few counts support this clonotype. V is TRBV5-1 and J is TRBJ2-7; possibly TRBD2 for D (5 bases). There are 15 residues in the CDR3. Germline V gene data show CDR1 as SGHRS and CDR2 as YFSETQ. Trimming stripped 1 base from V and 7 bases from J, with 18 bases between. The CDR3 region is CASSLKSGGSGEQYF. The CDR3 DNA reads as TGCGCCAGCAGCTTGAAGTCGGGTGGGTCGGGAGAGCAGTACTTC.

V is TRBV29-1 and J is TRBJ1-2; 7 bases map to TRBD1. After removal of 7 bases from V and 4 bases from J, the junction contained 6 bases not matched to a gene. The germline V gene encodes CDR1 SQVTM and CDR2 ANQGSEA. The length of the CDR3 is 12 residues. CDR3 DNA sequence: TGCAGCGCTTCGGACAGGCCCTATGGCTACACCTTC. Translated: CSASDRPYGYTF.

This clonotype was seen only a few times. The V call is TRBV27, the J call TRBJ1-6; 8 bases are shared with TRBD1. CDR3 length equals 14 residues. The V segment lost 7 bases and the J segment 10 bases; nucleotides outside the gene matches: 9. CDR1 is MNHEY and CDR2 is SMNVEV in the germline V gene (reference sequence). This chain's CDR3 is CASNTGGTLSPLHF. The CDR3, as DNA: TGTGCCAGCAATACAGGGGGAACTCTCTCACCCCTCCACTTT.

This sequence joins TRBV11-2 and TRBJ2-5, with 8 bases aligning to TRBD1. This CDR3 is built from 16 residues. V dropped 5 bases and J dropped 1; count of bases not matched to a gene: 9. The germline V gene has CDR1 SGHAT and CDR2 FQNNGV. The CDR3 bases are TGTGCCAGCAGCGGGAGGTTCCAGGGGGCCCAAGAGACCCAGTACTTC. Its translation: CASSGRFQGAQETQYF.

This clonotype was counted only a few times. The chain carries TRBV10-3 and TRBJ2-2, with D perhaps matching TRBD2 (6 bases). Trimming removed 10 bases from V and 3 bases from J, with 12 bases in between. CDR3 length: 13 amino acids. Germline lookup yields CDR1 ENHRY and CDR2 SYGVKD. The CDR3 sequence: CARAREDTGELFF. CDR3 sequence (DNA): TGTGCCAGAGCCAGGGAGGACACCGGGGAGCTGTTTTTT.

The chain has TRBV25-1 and TRBJ2-7; D is perhaps TRBD1 or TRBD2 (6 bases each). Germline V gene lookup returns CDR1 MGHDK and CDR2 SYGVNS. Deletions cut 10 bases from V and 2 bases from J, with 18 bases between. There are 14 residues in the CDR3. In DNA, the CDR3 is TGTGCCACCCTCGACGGGGGCGCCGCCTACGAGCAGTACTTC. Amino acids: CATLDGGAAYEQYF.

The rearrangement links TRBV19 to TRBJ2-7, with D hard to call. This CDR3 has 14 amino acids. The V gene lost 5 bases and the J gene lost 2 bases, with 13 bases spanning the gap. Germline V gene sequence: CDR1 LNHDA, CDR2 SQIVND (reference sequence). The DNA of the CDR3 is TGTGCCAGTAGTCCCGGACCCCCCGCCTACGAGCAGTACTTC. It specifies CASSPGPPAYEQYF.

This clonotype was counted between two and nine times. The J gene is TRBJ1-5, the V gene TRBV28; unclear D gene. The CDR3 has 12 residues. V was cut by 5 bases and J by 6 bases, with 8 bases left in between. CDR1 is MDHEN, CDR2 SYDVKM, per germline. The CDR3 DNA sequence: TGTGCCAGCAGTCTTGGACTTCAGCCCCAGCATTTT. It translates to CASSLGLQPQHF.

This clonotype has a count of ten or more. The chain carries TRBV20-1 and TRBJ1-1; 9 positions agree with TRBD1. Unmatched junction bases numbered 8, after V lost 3 bases and J lost 6 bases. The CDR3 totals 14 residues. From germline, CDR1 is DFQATT and CDR2 SNEGSKA (reference sequence). For the CDR3, the DNA is TGCAGTGCTAGGGCGGGACAGGGAATGTCTGAAGCTTTCTTT. It encodes CSARAGQGMSEAFF.

CDR3 DNA: TGTGCCAGCAGCCCCCGGGACAGGGCTTACGAGCAGTACTTC. It codes for CASSPRDRAYEQYF. The genes are TRBV9 and TRBJ2-7; 9 bases map to TRBD1. V lost 4 bases to trimming and J lost 4 bases; unmatched junction nucleotides: 6. The CDR3 has 14 residues. CDR1 SGDLS and CDR2 YYNGEE come from the germline V gene.

The table lists this clonotype with many counts. J is TRBJ2-7 and V is TRBV30; 10 bases agree with TRBD1. Germline V gives CDR1 GTSNPN, CDR2 SVGIG (reference sequence). Trimming cost V 0 bases and J 5 bases; bases outside gene matches: 4. CDR3 length: 14 residues. CDR3 bases: TGTGCCTGGAGTGTCGGGACAGGGGACCACGAGCAGTACTTC. Protein product: CAWSVGTGDHEQYF.

This clonotype was seen a few times. The V and J genes are TRBV7-9 and TRBJ1-4; tentatively, D is TRBD1 (6 bases). Trimming took 2 bases from V and 1 from J, leaving 11 bases between them. The CDR3 consists of 16 residues. The germline CDR1 and CDR2 sequences are SEHNR and FQNEAQ (reference sequence). CDR3 coding DNA: TGTGCCAGCAGCTTACGGACAGTGGGAACTAATGAAAAACTGTTTTTT. This codes for CASSLRTVGTNEKLFF.

This clonotype was counted at least ten times. The chain couples TRBV12-3 or TRBV12-4 to TRBJ1-4, with D perhaps matching TRBD1 (6 bases). The CDR3 sequence is 15 residues long. Between the trimmed V and J ends, which lost 4 bases and 7 bases, there was a span of 16 bases. CDR3 sequence (DNA): TGTGCCAGCAGTTCGGGACACCGGCAGGGTGAAAAACTGTTTTTT. It codes for CASSSGHRQGEKLFF.

This clonotype has just a few counts. The chain is built from TRBV24-1 and TRBJ2-7, with a tentative D call TRBD2 (6 bases). The CDR3 consists of 13 residues. The V end lost 7 bases, the J end lost 5 bases, and 14 bases lay between the germline ends. In germline, CDR1 is KGHDR, CDR2 SFDVKD. In nucleotides, the CDR3 is TGTGCCACCAGCGGGGGACGCTTCCACGAGCAGTACTTC. It encodes CATSGGRFHEQYF.

The chain combines TRBV5-1 with TRBJ1-1; TRBD1 aligns across 7 bases. The CDR3 runs to 15 residues. Germline values: CDR1 SGHRS, CDR2 YFSETQ. V lost 5 bases and J lost 4; bases outside the gene matches: 11. CDR3 in amino acids: CASRYIQGFGTEAFF. The DNA of the CDR3 is TGCGCCAGCAGATACATACAGGGGTTTGGCACTGAAGCTTTCTTT.

The chain links TRBV28 to TRBJ1-5; a weak D match, TRBD1 (6 bases). From germline, CDR1 is MDHEN and CDR2 SYDVKM. The CDR3 is made up of 15 amino acids. Trimming took 7 bases from V and 1 from J, leaving 14 bases between them. CDR3 bases: TGTGCCAGCACCTCCGGGGGGGCCAGCAATCAGCCCCAGCATTTT. As protein: CASTSGGASNQPQHF.

This chain links TRBV27 with TRBJ1-1; 7 bases agree with TRBD1. V was pared by 3 bases and J by 7 bases, with 5 bases of the junction left unmatched. The CDR3 is made up of 13 amino acids. The germline V gene encodes CDR1 MNHEY and CDR2 SMNVEV (reference sequence). CDR3 loop: CASSFNRGGEAFF. Here the CDR3 DNA reads TGTGCCAGCAGTTTTAACAGGGGAGGTGAAGCTTTCTTT.